The 5 T cell receptor beta chains in this list originate from one sample, sequenced in a study of blood T cell repertoires in COVID-19. Measured with immunoSEQ multiplex PCR; TCRdb has only the in-frame clones, and not every one. Here the sample spans tens of thousands of clones, 86% being singletons. The sample was peripheral blood. These receptors all come from a man older than 75 with active COVID-19.

The chain links TRBV24-1 to TRBJ2-1, with 11 bases matching TRBD1. The CDR3 has 17 amino acids. Germline CDR1 KGHDR, CDR2 SFDVKD. The junction had 12 bases not matched to a gene; V was cut back by 5 bases and J by 7 bases. Here the CDR3 reads CATSAPGGTGGRNEQFF. The CDR3 coding sequence is TGTGCCACCAGTGCTCCGGGGGGGACAGGGGGAAGGAATGAGCAGTTCTTC.

On this clone: The junction departs from the called germline gene at one end, perhaps through a read error. This rearrangement joins TRBV19 to TRBJ1-1; 7 bases align to TRBD1. This CDR3 has 15 amino acids. The germline V gene has CDR1 LNHDA and CDR2 SQIVND (reference sequence). Here the CDR3 reads CASSDLLDRPLRGEF. The CDR3 bases are TGTGCCAGTAGTGATCTTTTGGACAGGCCCTTAAGAGGCGAATTT.

The chain recombines TRBV27 with TRBJ2-7; D may be TRBD1 (5 bases). The germline V gene encodes CDR1 MNHEY and CDR2 SMNVEV (reference sequence). Trimming left V 3 bases short and J 1 base short, with 16 bases between. The CDR3 loop spans 16 amino acids. The CDR3: CASSFTPQGTSYEQYF. As DNA, the CDR3 is TGTGCCAGCAGTTTTACCCCCCAGGGTACTTCCTACGAGCAGTACTTC.

The chain links TRBV4-1 to TRBJ2-1; 8 bases agree with TRBD2. Germline-derived CDR1 and CDR2 are MGHRA and YSYEKL. V lost 3 bases and J lost 9; bases outside the gene matches: 13. CDR3 length equals 16 residues. CDR3 loop: CASSQVGSGSDREQFF. The CDR3 bases are TGCGCCAGCAGCCAGGTGGGCAGCGGGAGTGATCGTGAGCAGTTCTTC.

This clone was counted once. This chain links TRBV27 with TRBJ1-1; D might be TRBD1 (6 bases). V was clipped by 4 bases and J by 0 bases, with 12 bases between them. CDR3 length: 15 residues. CDR1 MNHEY and CDR2 SMNVEV come from the germline V gene (reference sequence). The CDR3 DNA reads TGTGCCAGCAGTTCTAGGGGGATGATGAACACTGAAGCTTTCTTT. Residues: CASSSRGMMNTEAFF.